This TCR beta chain originates from a study of T cells in pancreatic ductal adenocarcinoma. Study-level findings and limits: No significant tumor-blood clonality difference; means were about 0.1 and 0.065.

V lost 1 base and J 1 base, leaving 8 bases between the germline ends. Germline CDR1 reads SGHTA; CDR2 reads FQGTGA. CDR3 length: 15 amino acids. The data were produced by immunoSEQ multiplex PCR, yet TCRdb's version contains in-frame clones alone and is incomplete. The sample gives over 90,000 clones, nearly 95% of which show up once; roughly 3.1% is in the top ten. No neoadjuvant therapy was given to the selected pancreatic ductal adenocarcinoma patients before their surgery. Concerning this clone: As yet, its antigen is unknown.

The TCR was taken from a human donor with pancreatic ductal adenocarcinoma. The rearrangement uses TRBV7-3 and TRBJ2-1; TRBD2 is a possible D gene (5 bases). The specimen sequenced was PBMCs. CDR3 DNA sequence: TGTGCCAGCAGCTTAAGCGGGTCATCCTACAATGAGCAGTTCTTC. It codes for CASSLSGSSYNEQFF. The whole variable domain, remainder taken from reference TRBV7-3 and TRBJ2-1, is GAGVSQTPSNKVTEKGKYVELRCDPISGHTALYWYRQSLGQGPEFLIYFQGTGAADDSGLPNDRFFAVRPEGSVSTLKIQRTERGDSAVYLCASSLSGSSYNEQFFGPGTRLTVL.